This paragraph reports one T cell receptor beta chain. PCR was performed using 60 Vbeta and 13 Jbeta primers. Libraries were prepared by immunoSEQ multiplex PCR; TCRdb keeps only in-frame clonotypes and omits some of them. This repertoire includes roughly 120,000 clones. In germline, CDR1 is LNHDA, CDR2 SQIVND (reference sequence). The V gene lost 7 bases and the J gene lost 9 bases, with 10 bases spanning the gap. This CDR3 has 11 residues. These data come from a study of cytomegalovirus exposure and HLA in healthy donors. The chain has TRBV19 and TRBJ2-1; a weak D match, TRBD2 (6 bases). The sequencing input was PBMCs. This clonotype was obtained from a man in his thirties or forties in good health and CMV-seronegative. The chain's CDR3 is CASMGGVEQFF. The CDR3, as DNA: TGTGCCAGTATGGGGGGAGTTGAGCAGTTCTTC.